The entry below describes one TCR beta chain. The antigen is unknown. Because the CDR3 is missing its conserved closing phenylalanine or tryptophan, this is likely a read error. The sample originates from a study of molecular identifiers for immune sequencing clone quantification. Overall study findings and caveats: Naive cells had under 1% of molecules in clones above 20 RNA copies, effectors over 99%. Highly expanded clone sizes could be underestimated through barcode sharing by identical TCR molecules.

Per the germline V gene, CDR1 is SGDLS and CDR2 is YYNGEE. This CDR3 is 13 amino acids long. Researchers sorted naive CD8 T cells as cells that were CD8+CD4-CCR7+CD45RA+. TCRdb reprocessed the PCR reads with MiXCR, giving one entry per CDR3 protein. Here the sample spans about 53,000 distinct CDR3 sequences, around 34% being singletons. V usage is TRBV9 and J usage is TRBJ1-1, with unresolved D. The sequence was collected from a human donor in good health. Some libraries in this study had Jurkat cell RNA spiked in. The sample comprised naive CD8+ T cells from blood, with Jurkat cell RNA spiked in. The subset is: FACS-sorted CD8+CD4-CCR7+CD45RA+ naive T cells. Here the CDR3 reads CASSSEGLTEAFY. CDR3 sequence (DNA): TGCGCCAGCAGCTCCGAAGGGTTAACTGAAGCTTTCTAT.